These 9 T cell receptor beta chains were sequenced from one sample in a study of T cell repertoires in aging, cancer and after chemotherapy. Amplification of TCR beta used genomic DNA extracted from peripheral blood. Multiplex touch-down PCR with TRB-A/B primers amplified rearranged V-D-J TRB sequences. TCRdb re-called the multiplex PCR reads with MiXCR, one entry per CDR3 protein. The sample records roughly 3,000 distinct CDR3 sequences, roughly 30% being singletons. Sequencing was performed on blood. The source of these receptors is a human donor with a solid tumor.

The rearrangement uses TRBV5-4 and TRBJ1-2; TRBD1 matches 9 bases. The CDR3 loop spans 14 amino acids. The trim removed 4 bases at V and 2 bases at J, leaving 3 bases unmatched. CDR1 and CDR2 (germline): SGHNT, YYREEE (reference sequence). CDR3 region: CASSRDRANYGYTF. The CDR3 coding sequence is TGTGCCAGCAGCAGGGACAGGGCCAACTATGGCTACACCTTC.

This clonotype was detected only a few times. CDR3 region: CASSPREFGEQYF. Here the CDR3 DNA reads TGTGCCAGCAGTCCCCGGGAGTTTGGGGAGCAGTACTTC. This chain joins TRBV6-6 and TRBJ2-7, with D possibly being TRBD2 (6 bases). CDR1 is MNHNY, CDR2 SVGAGI, per germline (reference sequence). This CDR3 region has 13 residues. The germline V and J ends were trimmed by 5 bases and 7 bases, with 15 bases remaining between them.

This clonotype is labeled as medium-sized. The chain uses TRBV19 and TRBJ1-2; D call uncertain. This CDR3 is built from 13 residues. Trimming pared 3 bases from V and 1 base from J, leaving 6 bases between. The germline V gene has CDR1 LNHDA and CDR2 SQIVND (reference sequence). The CDR3 here is CASSMAVNYGYTF. CDR3 sequence (DNA): TGTGCCAGTAGTATGGCAGTTAACTATGGCTACACCTTC.

To note about this clonotype: A read error may produce the germline difference seen at one junction end. The chain links TRBV7-9 to TRBJ2-6, with 12 bases fitting TRBD1. CDR1 is SEHNR, CDR2 FQNEAQ, per germline (reference sequence). This CDR3 has 20 amino acids. DNA for the CDR3: TGTGCCAGCAGCTTCTTTCCGGGACAGGGGGCGCAATCCGGGGCCAAAGTCCTGACTTTC. It yields the protein CASSFFPGQGAQSGAKVLTF. The variable domain in full, with the rest retrieved from reference TRBV7-9 and TRBJ2-6, is DTGVSQNPRHKITKRGQNVTFRCDPISEHNRLYWYRQTLGQGPEFLTYFQNEAQLEKSRLLSDRFSAERPKGSFSTLEIQRTEQGDSAMYLCASSFFPGQGAQSGAKVLTFGAGSRLTVL.

This clonotype was picked up a small number of times. The rearrangement links TRBV5-5 to TRBJ1-5; 9 nucleotides line up with TRBD1. This CDR3 has 14 amino acids. V dropped 5 bases and J dropped 2; count of bases not matched to a gene: 2. CDR1 and CDR2 from the germline V gene are SGHKS and YYEKEE (reference sequence). The CDR3 loop reads CASRQGAGNQPQHF. CDR3 sequence (DNA): TGTGCCAGCAGACAGGGGGCGGGCAATCAGCCCCAGCATTTT.

The V and J genes are TRBV5-1 and TRBJ1-2, with D possibly TRBD1 on 6 matching bases. Germline CDR1 SGHRS, CDR2 YFSETQ. Trimming took off 1 base at V and 8 bases at J, with 27 bases between the two ends. The length of the CDR3 is 18 residues. CDR3 DNA sequence: TGCGCCAGCAGCTTGTCTTCGGGGGCGTCCGTGGTCGCCTTAGGCTACACCTTC. Protein product: CASSLSSGASVVALGYTF.

This clonotype is categorized as medium-sized. The chain is built from TRBV19 and TRBJ2-7; D is unresolved. The germline V gene encodes CDR1 LNHDA and CDR2 SQIVND (reference sequence). This CDR3 region has 14 residues. V shed 7 bases and J shed 0 bases, with 13 bases lying between them. CDR3 DNA: TGTGCCAGTACCAATCACAGAAACTCCTACGAGCAGTACTTC. Protein: CASTNHRNSYEQYF.

The V and J genes are TRBV20-1 and TRBJ2-5; TRBD1 or TRBD2 may be the D gene (5 bases each). CDR1 and CDR2 from the germline V gene are DFQATT and SNEGSKA (reference sequence). Trimming left V 6 bases short and J 1 base short, with 12 bases between. CDR3 length: 13 amino acids. CDR3 coding DNA: TGCAGTGCCCAACTCGGGGCCCAAGAGACCCAGTACTTC. Translating it yields CSAQLGAQETQYF.

The CDR3 loop is CASSVGPGGFGSSGNTIYF. Here the CDR3 DNA reads TGTGCCAGCAGCGTAGGGCCGGGGGGGTTTGGTAGCTCTGGAAACACCATATATTTT. The rearrangement links TRBV9 to TRBJ1-3; TRBD1 might be the D (5 bases). This CDR3 is 19 amino acids long. Germline values: CDR1 SGDLS, CDR2 YYNGEE. The germline V and J ends were trimmed by 0 bases and 0 bases, with 19 bases remaining between them. The full variable domain, its missing parts supplied by reference TRBV9 and TRBJ1-3, is DSGVTQTPKHLITATGQRVTLRCSPRSGDLSVYWYQQSLDQGLQFLIQYYNGEERAKGNILERFSAQQFPDLHSELNLSSLELGDSALYFCASSVGPGGFGSSGNTIYFGEGSWLTVV.